The source of this T cell receptor (beta chain) is a study of siplizumab effects on memory and regulatory T cells (dated by TCRdb to the late 2010s). As for the study more broadly: Across about 8 responder-stimulator pairs, mixed lymphocyte reactions were run in pairs, one with siplizumab at 0.8 to 1 ug/mL and one without drug. The study looked at the effect of siplizumab, an anti-CD2 antibody, on alloreactive T-cell subsets in allogeneic mixed lymphocyte reactions made from human PBMCs.

The research as a whole found: Among mappable alloreactive CD4+ clones, an average Treg-derived fraction of about 69% was observed with siplizumab, compared with 25% to 30% in control reactions. Roughly 80-96% of proliferating CD4+ or CD8+ clones could not be assigned a naive or memory phenotype. The cumulative frequency of alloreactive sequences traceable to unstimulated CD4+ memory T cells was significantly reduced by siplizumab. Sequences below about 10^-5 frequency were poorly captured, so only a minor fraction of alloreactive clones could be mapped to unstimulated subsets. Unstimulated naive T cells appeared to be more diverse than memory T cells, and naive cells seemed to make a substantial contribution to the alloresponse. The suppressive function of proliferating Tregs from siplizumab cultures was not functionally confirmed.

Worth noting for this clone: Its antigen has not been determined. Base qualities are missing; no much larger clone stands one base away.

Library prep was done by the immunoSEQ multiplex PCR assay. Each sample had around 92,000 TCR templates assayed by the deep sequencing platform. Genomic DNA extracted from sorted T cells was used for TCRbeta CDR3 sequencing. The source study handled its data this way. Clonal analysis of TCRbeta CDR3 data was done in the R programming language. Unstimulated samples were compared with post-reaction CFSE-low samples to define alloreactive CD4+ and CD8+ clones. Regulatory or non-regulatory origin was assigned to alloreactive CD4+ clones by matching of sequences to sorted unstimulated Treg and non-Treg repertoires. TCRdb stores this immuneACCESS table with in-frame sequences only. Part of the clones is absent; in the studies checked, under half of the shortfall reflects unresolved V genes, and no reason is known for the rest. V and J calls plus clone size are reproduced from that table; the DNA served to infer D and trimming. The table for this sample lists more than 3,000 clones; approximately 50% of them were counted only once. Of the sample, roughly 5% is held by the ten largest clones.

The CDR3 has 13 amino acids, counting the end cysteine and phenylalanine. Here the CDR3 DNA is all that survives: 39 bases in frame from base 1. V ends up 3 bases short and J 5 bases short, with an unmatched junction base count of 2. CDR1 and CDR2 (SGDLS, YYNGEE) derive from the germline V gene. Cells from the mixed lymphocyte reactions were cocultured for approximately six days at 37 degrees C. Responder PBMCs were labelled with CFSE and stimulator PBMCs were labelled with Violet Dye, after which the responder and stimulator PBMCs were mixed at a 1:1 ratio. Sorted unstimulated T cells, along with proliferating T cells recovered from mixed lymphocyte reactions, underwent TCRbeta CDR3 sequencing. Fresh whole blood from around 11 HLA-typed healthy donors was used to isolate PBMCs. Proliferating CFSE-low responder T cells were FACS-sorted after the mixed lymphocyte reaction for TCR sequencing.

The source material was CFSE-low (dividing) CD4+ T cells sorted from an allogeneic mixed lymphocyte reaction. The chain is assembled from TRBV9 and TRBJ2-5, with 9 bases matching TRBD1. The TCR originated in a human donor in good health; the cells came from an allogeneic mixed lymphocyte reaction. The nucleotide sequence reads as follows: TGTGCCAGCAGCGACAGGGGGCGGGAGACCCAGTACTTC. Translated, this is CASSDRGRETQYF.